A selection of T cell receptor beta chains follows, all from one sample in a study of CD8 T cells in ankylosing spondylitis. Each CDR3 protein gets one entry after TCRdb re-called the 5' RACE reads with MiXCR. The table lists more than 600,000 distinct CDR3 sequences, roughly 19% of them singletons, with 15% to 20% in the top ten. The sequenced sample consisted of blood, either unsorted or a sorted T cell fraction (not recorded which). Receptor source: a male donor with ankylosing spondylitis. Both conserved end residues are part of each CDR3. The order of the fields is J gene, V gene, CDR3 protein.

j_gene: TRBJ1-1; v_gene: TRBV12-3/TRBV12-4; CDR3aa: CAICLNTEAFF
j_gene: TRBJ2-7; v_gene: TRBV20-1; CDR3aa: CSASHRTYEQYF
j_gene: TRBJ2-5; v_gene: TRBV7-2; CDR3aa: CASSLAGGGETQYF
j_gene: TRBJ1-2; v_gene: TRBV3-1; CDR3aa: CASSQDRDSNYGYTF
j_gene: TRBJ2-7; v_gene: TRBV15; CDR3aa: CATSRDTEGAYEQYF
j_gene: TRBJ1-2; v_gene: TRBV7-2; CDR3aa: CASSVRGGQIYGYTF
j_gene: TRBJ1-1; v_gene: TRBV29-1; CDR3aa: CSVEGDSPEAFF
j_gene: TRBJ2-2; v_gene: TRBV30; CDR3aa: CAWNRASTNTGELFF
j_gene: TRBJ1-5; v_gene: TRBV16; CDR3aa: CASSTGEGHQPQHF
j_gene: TRBJ2-1; v_gene: TRBV4-3; CDR3aa: CASSYQRTSTYNEQFF
j_gene: TRBJ2-7; v_gene: TRBV12-3/TRBV12-4; CDR3aa: CASSSTDSYEQYF
j_gene: TRBJ1-1; v_gene: TRBV30; CDR3aa: CAWNQVMNTEAFF
j_gene: TRBJ2-7; v_gene: TRBV2; CDR3aa: CASSSSSTGGSTYEQYF
j_gene: TRBJ2-1; v_gene: TRBV2; CDR3aa: CASILAGVNEQFF
j_gene: TRBJ2-1; v_gene: TRBV5-1; CDR3aa: CASKPFAGFNEQFF
j_gene: TRBJ2-2; v_gene: TRBV5-6; CDR3aa: CASSISAILNTGELFF
j_gene: TRBJ2-3; v_gene: TRBV24-1; CDR3aa: CATSDFGTGGTDTQYF
j_gene: TRBJ2-7; v_gene: TRBV20-1; CDR3aa: CSARDIGLAGTPYEQYF
j_gene: TRBJ2-2; v_gene: TRBV7-7; CDR3aa: CASGYQVGINTGELFF
j_gene: TRBJ2-7; v_gene: TRBV28; CDR3aa: CASSLAISLSLPYEQYF
j_gene: TRBJ2-7; v_gene: TRBV20-1; CDR3aa: CSARDLVASYEQYF
j_gene: TRBJ1-5; v_gene: TRBV12-3/TRBV12-4; CDR3aa: CASSLGGQGVFQPQHF
j_gene: TRBJ1-1; v_gene: TRBV4-1; CDR3aa: CASSLEVGMGTEAFF
j_gene: TRBJ1-6; v_gene: TRBV12-3/TRBV12-4; CDR3aa: CASRSGVKASPLHF
j_gene: TRBJ1-1; v_gene: TRBV5-6; CDR3aa: CASSSRPAVGTEAFF
j_gene: TRBJ1-6; v_gene: TRBV2; CDR3aa: CASSQTKDQYNSPLHF
j_gene: TRBJ2-2; v_gene: TRBV12-3/TRBV12-4; CDR3aa: CAIPTKPEANTGELFF
j_gene: TRBJ2-3; v_gene: TRBV5-1; CDR3aa: CASSPLGQGITDTQYF
j_gene: TRBJ1-1; v_gene: TRBV9; CDR3aa: CASSVGPKNTEAFF
j_gene: TRBJ2-3; v_gene: TRBV29-1; CDR3aa: CSVITGGADTQYF
j_gene: TRBJ2-2; v_gene: TRBV4-3; CDR3aa: CASSQDGYTGELFF
j_gene: TRBJ1-1; v_gene: TRBV7-8; CDR3aa: CASSLVQGGAFF
j_gene: TRBJ2-1; v_gene: TRBV12-3/TRBV12-4; CDR3aa: CASRQGAAYGNYNEQFF
j_gene: TRBJ2-3; v_gene: TRBV7-8; CDR3aa: CASRISAGTDTQYF
j_gene: TRBJ1-1; v_gene: TRBV5-1; CDR3aa: CASSGQGTEAFF
j_gene: TRBJ2-7; v_gene: TRBV6-2/TRBV6-3; CDR3aa: CASRDHSWYEQYF
j_gene: TRBJ2-2; v_gene: TRBV29-1; CDR3aa: CSVRLGANTGELFF
j_gene: TRBJ1-1; v_gene: TRBV20-1; CDR3aa: CSARDLREAFF
j_gene: TRBJ1-6; v_gene: TRBV30; CDR3aa: CAWSITTGGKSPLHF
j_gene: TRBJ2-3; v_gene: TRBV12-3/TRBV12-4; CDR3aa: CASSPRESPDTQYF